A single sample is the source of the 8 T cell receptor beta chains below, sequenced in a study of T-cell memory formation after mild COVID-19 (dated by TCRdb to the early 2020s). The library was built by means of 5' RACE. The sequencer listed for this sample is Illumina NovaSeq 6000. Through fastp at Q25 and MiXCR, TCRdb rebuilt clones from the public reads, retaining in-frame beta chains. Merged by CDR3 protein, the rows form single entries marked with the most common genes and DNA. This sample holds 450,000 or so distinct CDR3 sequences; approximately 23% were observed only once. 12% of the sample goes to the ten largest clones. The material sequenced was PBMCs or a T cell subset sorted from them (not recorded which). The receptors here all came from an adult woman who had mild COVID-19 (a few samples of this study predate the infection). The sample titles of this study are shuffled in the database, so cell type and time point are left out; the donor was told from shared clones.

The V and J genes are TRBV6-5 and TRBJ1-5; 12 nucleotides line up with TRBD1. The V segment lost 5 bases and the J segment 6 bases; nucleotides outside the gene matches: 5. Per the germline V gene, CDR1 is MNHEY and CDR2 is SVGAGI. This CDR3 contains 15 residues. The CDR3 reads CASSAGTGGSQPQHF. Written as DNA, the CDR3 is TGTGCCAGCAGTGCAGGGACAGGGGGCAGTCAGCCCCAGCATTTT.

In this sample, this clonotype turned up a few times. The chain combines TRBV7-2 with TRBJ2-2; no firm D call. Per germline, CDR1 SGHTA and CDR2 FQGNSA. The CDR3 length is 15 residues. Trimming took 7 bases from V and 3 from J, leaving 15 bases between them. In nucleotides, the CDR3 is TGTGCCAGCACCCCCGCCATGACGTACACCGGGGAGCTGTTTTTT. Translating gives CASTPAMTYTGELFF. Variable domain in full (rest from reference TRBV7-2 and TRBJ2-2): GAGVSQSPSNKVTEKGKDVELRCDPISGHTALYWYRQSLGQGLEFLIYFQGNSAPDKSGLPSDRFSAERTGGSVSTLTIQRTQQEDSAVYLCASTPAMTYTGELFFGEGSRLTVL.

This clonotype was observed a handful of times. The chain is built from TRBV7-6 and TRBJ2-2; 7 positions agree with TRBD1. Germline V gene sequence: CDR1 SGHVS, CDR2 FNYEAQ. The CDR3 has 16 residues. V dropped 5 bases and J dropped 1; count of bases not matched to a gene: 7. The CDR3 protein is CASSITGTVNTGELFF. The CDR3 nucleotides are TGTGCCAGCAGCATCACCGGGACAGTGAACACCGGGGAGCTGTTTTTT.

This chain uses TRBV3-1 with TRBJ2-7; TRBD2 matches 11 bases. In germline, CDR1 is LGHDT, CDR2 YNNKEL (reference sequence). The CDR3 spans 16 residues. Trimming removed 1 base from V and 5 bases from J; junction bases left unmatched: 7. CDR3 loop: CASSQGLAGGWDEQYF. Here the CDR3 DNA reads TGTGCCAGCAGCCAAGGGCTAGCGGGAGGCTGGGACGAGCAGTACTTC.

The rearrangement joins TRBV11-2 to TRBJ2-5; D could derive from TRBD1 or TRBD2 (5 bases each). Germline V CDR1 and CDR2: SGHAT, FQNNGV. The germline V and J ends were trimmed by 5 bases and 4 bases, with 11 bases remaining between them. The CDR3 loop spans 13 amino acids. CDR3 sequence: CASSKGTRETQYF. The CDR3 nucleotides read TGTGCCAGCAGCAAGGGGACGAGAGAGACCCAGTACTTC. The full variable domain, in which reference TRBV11-2 and TRBJ2-5 provide the parts outside the CDR3, is EAGVAQSPRYKIIEKRQSVAFWCNPISGHATLYWYQQILGQGPKLLIQFQNNGVVDDSQLPKDRFSAERLKGVDSTLKIQPAKLEDSAVYLCASSKGTRETQYFGPGTRLLVL.

The chain is built from TRBV7-6 and TRBJ1-2; 7 bases match TRBD1. CDR3 length: 13 residues. Trimming at V came to 4 bases and at J to 8 bases, leaving 7 bases not matched to a gene. Germline V gene sequence: CDR1 SGHVS, CDR2 FNYEAQ. CDR3: CASSSRDSYGYTF. The CDR3 DNA follows: TGTGCCAGCAGCTCCCGGGACAGTTACGGCTACACCTTC.

This clonotype was counted a few times. The chain has TRBV24-1 and TRBJ2-1; a weak D match, TRBD2 (6 bases). Trimming took 6 bases from V and 7 from J, leaving 12 bases between them. Germline loops: CDR1 KGHDR, CDR2 SFDVKD. This CDR3 has 13 residues. CDR3 in DNA: TGTGCCACCAGTCGGGGTGGGGGGAATGAGCAGTTCTTC. Protein: CATSRGGGNEQFF.

This clonotype has just a few counts. V is TRBV29-1 and J is TRBJ2-1; 13 nucleotides match TRBD2. The CDR3 runs to 16 residues. Germline trimming cut 6 bases from V and 7 bases from J; bases unmatched to any gene: 12. CDR1 and CDR2 from the germline V gene are SQVTM and ANQGSEA. CDR3 region: CSVTRRLAGGGNEQFF. The CDR3 DNA follows: TGCAGCGTAACAAGAAGACTAGCGGGAGGAGGTAATGAGCAGTTCTTC.